The 4 T cell receptor beta chains given below trace back to one sample, sequenced in a study of response to subunit inactivated influenza vaccine. TCRdb reprocessed the RT-PCR reads with MiXCR, giving one entry per CDR3 protein. The data contain 700,000 to 800,000 distinct CDR3 sequences, around 18% of them seen just once; the ten biggest clones take up about a tenth. Sample: PBMCs from blood, taken about 5 days after vaccination. These receptors all stem from a man aged 45-65 years who received an inactivated influenza vaccine.

In its sample, this clonotype was seen many times. The J gene is TRBJ2-7, the V gene TRBV4-3, with 7 bases lining up with TRBD1. V shed 0 bases and J 5 bases; nucleotides not matched to a gene: 7. The length of the CDR3 is 15 residues. Germline loops: CDR1 LGHNA, CDR2 YSLEER. The CDR3 DNA follows: TGCGCCAGCAGCCAAGACGGACAGGTACACGACGAGCAGTACTTC. As protein: CASSQDGQVHDEQYF.

The CDR3 DNA reads TGTGCCAGCAGTTATTCGGAGGAGGGTTACGAGCAGTACTTC. Its protein is CASSYSEEGYEQYF. The J gene is TRBJ2-7, the V gene TRBV6-5; D perhaps matches TRBD2 (6 bases). V was cut by 3 bases and J by 4 bases, with 13 bases left in between. CDR1 and CDR2 (germline): MNHEY, SVGAGI. This CDR3 has 14 residues.

This clonotype was seen more than once but under ten times. The genes are TRBV7-2 and TRBJ1-1, with D unclear. Per germline, CDR1 SGHTA and CDR2 FQGNSA. This CDR3 has 11 residues. Trimming cost V 6 bases and J 7 bases, with 9 bases left between them. CDR3 in amino acids: CASRSGGEAFF. The CDR3 DNA reads TGTGCCAGCAGGTCCGGAGGTGAAGCTTTCTTT.

V is TRBV7-8 and J is TRBJ2-3; weak D call: TRBD1 (5 bases). Germline V CDR1 and CDR2: SGHVS, FQNEAQ. Trimming pared 0 bases from V and 4 bases from J, leaving 17 bases between. CDR3 length equals 17 residues. CDR3 residues: CASSLARARVFADTQYF. DNA for the CDR3: TGTGCCAGCAGCTTAGCCCGGGCCAGGGTGTTCGCAGATACGCAGTATTTT.